This T cell receptor beta chain came from a study of T cell responses to AZD1222 COVID-19 vaccine. General study findings and limits: Baseline seropositivity occurred in only a handful of AZD1222 recipients. Spike-specific TCR depth and breadth grew after two AZD1222 doses.

Profiled with immunoSEQ multiplex PCR; TCRdb holds only in-frame clones, not every one. Seen here are roughly 70,000 clones, around 90% observed once, and the top ten hold approximately 6.3%. The ends lost 6 bases at V and 3 bases at J; junction bases unmatched: 4. CDR1 SQVTM and CDR2 ANQGSEA come from the germline V gene. The CDR3 length is 13 residues. Turning to this clone: Antigen: not known.

Material: peripheral blood, obtained 28 days after the second dose of the MenACWY control vaccine. The sequence was obtained from an adult who received the MenACWY meningococcal vaccine as a control. The genes are TRBV29-1 and TRBJ1-3, with 8 bases that match TRBD1. CDR3 in amino acids: CSVATGVGNTIYF. Written as DNA, the CDR3 is TGCAGCGTCGCGACAGGGGTTGGAAACACCATATATTTT.